These T cell receptor beta chains were read from a single sample in a study of cytomegalovirus exposure and HLA in healthy donors. Generated by immunoSEQ multiplex PCR, the TCRdb table keeps only in-frame clones and is missing some. The repertoire includes roughly 75,000 clones, approximately 80% of them detected once, and approximately 20% sits in the top ten. The sample taken for sequencing was PBMCs. The receptors here all came from a man in his sixties or seventies in good health and CMV-seropositive. The conserved cysteine and the conserved F or W are not part of the CDR3 here. Fields, in order: V gene, CDR3 length, J gene, CDR3 protein.

v_call: TRBV15
cdr3_length: 16
j_call: TRBJ2-7
cdr3_aa: ATTGGAGDVSGIYEQY

v_call: TRBV4-3
cdr3_length: 13
j_call: TRBJ1-1
cdr3_aa: ASSQLGHSNTEAF

v_call: TRBV2
cdr3_length: 13
j_call: TRBJ1-1
cdr3_aa: ASSEWGVMNTEAF

v_call: TRBV6-5
cdr3_length: 11
j_call: TRBJ2-7
cdr3_aa: ASSYDRGYEQY

v_call: TRBV19
cdr3_length: 11
j_call: TRBJ1-4
cdr3_aa: ASSIQINEKLF

v_call: TRBV6-6
cdr3_length: 11
j_call: TRBJ2-7
cdr3_aa: ASRQLRDREQY

v_call: TRBV11-2
cdr3_length: 12
j_call: TRBJ2-7
cdr3_aa: ASSSQGLGYEQY

v_call: TRBV6-1
cdr3_length: 13
j_call: TRBJ2-1
cdr3_aa: ASSAHRDPDNEQF

v_call: TRBV10-1
cdr3_length: 12
j_call: TRBJ2-7
cdr3_aa: ASIPPGRGHEQY

v_call: TRBV7-2
cdr3_length: 13
j_call: TRBJ2-3
cdr3_aa: ASHWVGGSTDTQY

v_call: TRBV4-3
cdr3_length: 15
j_call: TRBJ1-3
cdr3_aa: ASSQATEGFSGNTIY

v_call: TRBV10-3
cdr3_length: 10
j_call: TRBJ2-1
cdr3_aa: ANAGTDNEQF

v_call: TRBV6-1
cdr3_length: 13
j_call: TRBJ1-6
cdr3_aa: ASSDLPRSDSPLH

v_call: TRBV4-2
cdr3_length: 13
j_call: TRBJ1-2
cdr3_aa: ASSQEKGPIYGYT

v_call: TRBV7-9
cdr3_length: 13
j_call: TRBJ2-1
cdr3_aa: ASTLSGSSYNEQF

v_call: TRBV2
cdr3_length: 12
j_call: TRBJ2-7
cdr3_aa: ASRTGTGFSEQY

v_call: TRBV6-1
cdr3_length: 13
j_call: TRBJ2-7
cdr3_aa: ASSEGQGHHYEQY